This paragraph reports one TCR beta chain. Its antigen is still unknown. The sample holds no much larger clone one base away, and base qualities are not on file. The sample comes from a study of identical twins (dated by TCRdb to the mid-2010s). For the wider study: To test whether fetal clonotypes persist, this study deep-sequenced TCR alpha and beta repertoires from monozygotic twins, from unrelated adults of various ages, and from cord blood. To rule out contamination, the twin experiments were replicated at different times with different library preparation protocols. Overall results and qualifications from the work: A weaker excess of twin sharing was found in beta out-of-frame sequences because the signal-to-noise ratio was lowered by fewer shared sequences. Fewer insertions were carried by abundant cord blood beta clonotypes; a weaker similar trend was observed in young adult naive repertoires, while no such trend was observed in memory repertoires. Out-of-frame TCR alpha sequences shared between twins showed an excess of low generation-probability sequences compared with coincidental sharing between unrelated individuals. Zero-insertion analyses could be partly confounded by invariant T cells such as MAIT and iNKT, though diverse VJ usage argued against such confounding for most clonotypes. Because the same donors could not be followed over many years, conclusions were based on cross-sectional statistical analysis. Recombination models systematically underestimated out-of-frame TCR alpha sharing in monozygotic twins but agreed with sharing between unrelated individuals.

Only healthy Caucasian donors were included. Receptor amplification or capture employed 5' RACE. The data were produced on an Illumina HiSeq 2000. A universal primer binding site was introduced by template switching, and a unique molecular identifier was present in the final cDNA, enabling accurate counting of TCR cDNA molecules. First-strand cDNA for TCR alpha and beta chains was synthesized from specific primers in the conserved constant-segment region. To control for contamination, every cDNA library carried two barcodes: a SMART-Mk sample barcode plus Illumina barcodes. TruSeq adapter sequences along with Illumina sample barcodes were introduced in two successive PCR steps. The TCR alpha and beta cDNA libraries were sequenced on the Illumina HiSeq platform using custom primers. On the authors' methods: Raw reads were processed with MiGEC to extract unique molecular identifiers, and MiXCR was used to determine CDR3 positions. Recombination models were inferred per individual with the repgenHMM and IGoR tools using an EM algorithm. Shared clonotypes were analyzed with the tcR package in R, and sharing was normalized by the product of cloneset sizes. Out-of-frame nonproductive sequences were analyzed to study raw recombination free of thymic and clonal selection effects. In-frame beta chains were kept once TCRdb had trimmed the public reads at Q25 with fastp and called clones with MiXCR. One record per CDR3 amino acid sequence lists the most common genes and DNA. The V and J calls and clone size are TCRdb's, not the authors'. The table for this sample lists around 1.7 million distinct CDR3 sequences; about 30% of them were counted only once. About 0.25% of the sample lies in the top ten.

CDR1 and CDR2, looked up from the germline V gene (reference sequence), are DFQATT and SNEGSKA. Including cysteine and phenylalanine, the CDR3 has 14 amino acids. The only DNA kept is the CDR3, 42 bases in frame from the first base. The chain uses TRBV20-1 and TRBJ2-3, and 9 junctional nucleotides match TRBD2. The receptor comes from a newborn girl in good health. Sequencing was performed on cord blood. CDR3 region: CGVKRGDNTDTQYF. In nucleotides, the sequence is TGCGGTGTTAAGCGGGGGGATAACACAGATACGCAGTATTTT.